The 3 T cell receptor beta chains in this list originate from one sample, sequenced in a study of T-cell memory formation after mild COVID-19. In TCRdb, the 5' RACE reads were re-called with MiXCR into one record per CDR3 protein. The sample lists 350,000 to 500,000 distinct CDR3 sequences; 20% to 30% were seen once. Sequencing was done on a sample of PBMCs or a T cell subset sorted from them (not recorded which). The receptors come from an adult woman who had mild COVID-19 (a few samples of this study predate the infection). Cell type and time point are not known.

V and J are TRBV5-4 and TRBJ2-4; D is perhaps TRBD2 (7 bases). V shed 0 bases and J shed 8 bases, with 12 bases lying between them. This CDR3 contains 14 residues. Germline V lookup: CDR1 SGHNT, CDR2 YYREEE (reference sequence). The CDR3 DNA reads TGTGCCAGCAGCTTGGCGGGGGGCCGAGACATTCAGTACTTC. Translation gives CASSLAGGRDIQYF.

This clonotype was recorded a few times. The V gene is TRBV19, the J gene TRBJ1-1; a possible D gene is TRBD1 (6 bases). The germline gives CDR1 LNHDA, CDR2 SQIVND (reference sequence). The CDR3 length is 16 residues. The V end lost 3 bases, the J end lost 0 bases, and 14 bases lay between the germline ends. The CDR3: CASSIPGAKVNTEAFF. The DNA for the CDR3 is TGTGCCAGTAGTATTCCAGGGGCTAAGGTGAACACTGAAGCTTTCTTT.

A few counts support this clonotype. The chain carries TRBV5-1 and TRBJ2-1; D uncertain. Trimming took off 0 bases at V and 4 bases at J, with 17 bases between the two ends. Per germline, CDR1 SGHRS and CDR2 YFSETQ. The CDR3 is 17 amino acids. The CDR3 nucleotides read TGCGCCAGCAGCTTGGATCCCAGGTCCATTTATTACAATGAGCAGTTCTTC. The encoded protein is CASSLDPRSIYYNEQFF.